A selection of T cell receptor beta chains follows, all from one sample in a study of patients and donors after allogeneic stem cell transplantation. A single record per CDR3 protein comes from TCRdb applying MiXCR to the RT-PCR reads. The sample lists fewer than 500,000 distinct CDR3 sequences; approximately 16% were seen once. The material sequenced was blood, either unsorted or a sorted T cell fraction (not recorded which). All receptors come from a human donor who was either an allogeneic HSCT recipient or a stem cell or donor lymphocyte infusion donor (not recorded which). It is not recorded whose cells these are; they may come from a transplant donor. CDR3s include the opening cysteine and the closing phenylalanine or tryptophan. A D gene is named only where the DNA matches it firmly. The size of a clone is reported for some rows only, either as once, few or many, or as a class for expanded clones.

j_gene,d_gene,len,v_gene,abundance,CDR3aa,CDR3nt
TRBJ2-2,NA,15,TRBV7-3,NA,CASSSTALDTGELFF,TGTGCCAGCAGCTCGACAGCCTTAGACACCGGGGAGCTGTTTTTT
TRBJ2-5,NA,14,TRBV5-6,few,CASSSTGLLETQYF,TGTGCCAGCAGCTCAACCGGGTTATTAGAGACCCAGTACTTC
TRBJ1-5,NA,15,TRBV5-5,NA,CASSLERGSNQPQHF,TGTGCCAGCAGCTTGGAGAGGGGGAGCAATCAGCCCCAGCATTTT
TRBJ1-5,NA,16,TRBV2,few,CASSEVEGRSNQPQHF,TGTGCCAGCAGTGAGGTCGAGGGTAGGAGCAATCAGCCCCAGCATTTT
TRBJ2-1,NA,12,TRBV15,few,CATSRRYNEQFF,TGTGCCACCAGCAGACGGTACAATGAGCAGTTCTTC
TRBJ1-6,NA,15,TRBV9,NA,CASSVLPQSNSPLHF,TGTGCCAGCAGCGTCCTCCCCCAGAGTAATTCACCCCTCCACTTT
TRBJ1-4,NA,16,TRBV4-1,NA,CASSQDGGGLRGKLFF,TGCGCCAGCAGCCAAGATGGAGGGGGGTTACGTGGAAAACTGTTTTTT
TRBJ1-1,NA,16,TRBV6-1,NA,CASSTWQATSNTEAFF,TGTGCCAGCAGTACCTGGCAGGCTACATCCAACACTGAAGCTTTCTTT
TRBJ1-2,NA,14,TRBV5-6,NA,CASSLSTANYGYTF,TGTGCCAGCAGCTTGTCGACAGCAAACTATGGCTACACCTTC
TRBJ2-2,NA,16,TRBV5-5,NA,CASSSSNRGVTGELFF,TGTGCCAGCAGCTCCTCAAACAGAGGGGTTACCGGGGAGCTGTTTTTT
TRBJ2-7,NA,14,TRBV9,NA,CASSRGSSSYEQYF,TGTGCCAGCAGCCGCGGGTCGAGCTCCTACGAGCAGTACTTC
TRBJ2-1,NA,17,TRBV13,NA,CASSLGWERSSYNEQFF,TGTGCCAGCAGCTTAGGATGGGAGCGGAGCTCCTACAATGAGCAGTTCTTC
TRBJ2-6,TRBD1,18,TRBV18,NA,CASSANRGPRSGANVLTF,TGTGCCAGCTCAGCGAACAGGGGTCCCCGCTCTGGGGCCAACGTCCTGACTTTC
TRBJ2-7,TRBD2,12,TRBV19,NA,CASSGRGDEQYF,TGTGCCAGTTCCGGGAGGGGTGACGAGCAGTACTTC
TRBJ2-4,NA,16,TRBV25-1,few,CASSEGVRSAKNIQYF,TGTGCCAGCAGTGAAGGGGTCAGGTCAGCCAAAAACATTCAGTACTTC
TRBJ2-3,TRBD1,13,TRBV10-3,few,CATGDRDADTQYF,TGTGCCACCGGGGACAGGGACGCGGATACGCAGTATTTT
TRBJ1-3,TRBD1,15,TRBV12-3/TRBV12-4,few,CASSLAQGMRNTIYF,TGTGCCAGCAGTTTGGCACAGGGGATGAGAAACACCATATATTTT
TRBJ1-1,TRBD1,13,TRBV7-9,few,CASSSLDRVKAFF,TGTGCCAGCAGCTCCCTCGACAGGGTGAAAGCTTTCTTT
TRBJ2-7,NA,14,TRBV18,NA,CASSPPSQSYEQYF,TGTGCCAGCTCACCACCGTCCCAGTCCTACGAGCAGTACTTC
TRBJ1-5,TRBD1,15,TRBV6-2/TRBV6-3,few,CASSYSSYRGQPQHF,TGTGCCAGCAGTTACTCGAGTTACAGGGGGCAGCCCCAGCATTTT
TRBJ2-1,NA,14,TRBV7-2,few,CASSLMPIRGEQFF,TGTGCCAGCAGCTTAATGCCGATTCGGGGCGAGCAGTTCTTC
TRBJ1-1,NA,16,TRBV30,few,CAWSVSWGLGRTEAFF,TGTGCCTGGAGTGTAAGCTGGGGGCTTGGGAGGACTGAAGCTTTCTTT
TRBJ2-2,NA,15,TRBV12-3/TRBV12-4,NA,CASSLRMTGAGELFF,TGTGCCAGCAGTTTAAGGATGACGGGGGCCGGGGAGCTGTTTTTT
TRBJ2-1,TRBD1,15,TRBV7-2,NA,CASSLGRDRYNEQFF,TGTGCCAGCAGCTTAGGGAGGGACAGGTACAATGAGCAGTTCTTC
TRBJ1-5,NA,16,TRBV6-1,NA,CASSAPLGKGNQPQHF,TGTGCCAGCAGTGCCCCTTTGGGAAAGGGCAATCAGCCCCAGCATTTT
TRBJ2-7,NA,13,TRBV9,NA,CASSSGPFYEQYF,TGTGCCAGCAGCTCCGGGCCGTTTTACGAGCAGTACTTC
TRBJ1-1,TRBD1,17,TRBV4-2,NA,CASSQRTGGWVNTEAFF,TGTGCCAGCAGCCAGAGGACAGGGGGCTGGGTGAACACTGAAGCTTTCTTT
TRBJ1-6,TRBD1,14,TRBV20-1,many,CSAFWTGDNSPLHF,TGCAGTGCTTTCTGGACAGGGGATAATTCACCCCTCCACTTT
TRBJ2-5,TRBD1,14,TRBV7-6,NA,CASSVKGAWETQYF,TGTGCCAGCAGCGTAAAGGGGGCTTGGGAGACCCAGTACTTC
TRBJ1-5,NA,16,TRBV6-2/TRBV6-3,few,CASSYSFGTQDQPQHF,TGTGCCAGCAGTTACTCGTTTGGAACACAAGATCAGCCCCAGCATTTT
TRBJ2-1,NA,17,TRBV12-3/TRBV12-4,NA,CASSPSLVIGTYNEQFF,TGTGCCAGCAGTCCCTCTCTGGTTATCGGTACCTACAATGAGCAGTTCTTC
TRBJ1-6,TRBD1,14,TRBV6-1,NA,CASIPRQGGSPLHF,TGTGCCAGCATCCCAAGACAGGGCGGTTCACCCCTCCACTTT